This TCR beta chain was sequenced in a study of blood T cell repertoires in COVID-19. Per the original data handling: Amplification of reference gene primers provided the estimated nucleated cell counts. Sequencing was performed with immunoSEQ multiplex PCR; in TCRdb, only in-frame clones are kept and a portion is missing. That table gives V, J and clone size, and the DNA gave D and trimming. The table lists 150,000 or so clones, more than 75% of them singletons, with about 1.2% in the top ten. Individuals drawn from about 26 US areas were about 18 to 100 years old. The sequence came from a woman in her 30s with acute COVID-19. The sequenced sample was PBMCs or T cells enriched from blood (not recorded which).

The CDR3 bases are TGTGCCAGCAGCGTAGCTGAGACAGGGCTTCTCGGGCAGTACTTC. Translated, it gives CASSVAETGLLGQYF. This chain joins TRBV9 and TRBJ2-7; 7 nucleotides align to TRBD1. The germline gives CDR1 SGDLS, CDR2 YYNGEE. This CDR3 region has 15 residues. V was clipped by 0 bases and J by 9 bases; unmatched bases: 12.